This T cell receptor (beta chain) was retrieved from a study of T cells after yellow fever vaccination. Study-level information: Low-cell-number fractions were prepared with SMART-Seq v4 Ultra Low Input. Broader study findings: Peaking on day 5 versus 15, the secondary response was faster but weaker.

About this clonotype: Its antigen is undetermined.

TCRdb reprocessed the 5' RACE reads via MiXCR and lists one record per CDR3 protein. The sample carries around 250,000 distinct CDR3 sequences, around 4.9% recorded once. This sample comprised CD4+ T cells sorted from PBMCs, obtained on the day of the yellow fever booster vaccination. The sequence came from a young man who received the YFV17D yellow fever vaccine.

The CDR3 nucleotides read TGCGCCAGCAGCCCGCTCGCGGGGGTGAACAATGAGCAGTTCTTC. Amino acids: CASSPLAGVNNEQFF. V gene TRBV5-1 combines with J gene TRBJ2-1; TRBD2 matches 7 bases. This CDR3 spans 15 amino acids. The V gene end was trimmed by 4 bases and the J gene end by 5 bases; junction bases not matched to a gene: 9. Germline V lookup: CDR1 SGHRS, CDR2 YFSETQ.